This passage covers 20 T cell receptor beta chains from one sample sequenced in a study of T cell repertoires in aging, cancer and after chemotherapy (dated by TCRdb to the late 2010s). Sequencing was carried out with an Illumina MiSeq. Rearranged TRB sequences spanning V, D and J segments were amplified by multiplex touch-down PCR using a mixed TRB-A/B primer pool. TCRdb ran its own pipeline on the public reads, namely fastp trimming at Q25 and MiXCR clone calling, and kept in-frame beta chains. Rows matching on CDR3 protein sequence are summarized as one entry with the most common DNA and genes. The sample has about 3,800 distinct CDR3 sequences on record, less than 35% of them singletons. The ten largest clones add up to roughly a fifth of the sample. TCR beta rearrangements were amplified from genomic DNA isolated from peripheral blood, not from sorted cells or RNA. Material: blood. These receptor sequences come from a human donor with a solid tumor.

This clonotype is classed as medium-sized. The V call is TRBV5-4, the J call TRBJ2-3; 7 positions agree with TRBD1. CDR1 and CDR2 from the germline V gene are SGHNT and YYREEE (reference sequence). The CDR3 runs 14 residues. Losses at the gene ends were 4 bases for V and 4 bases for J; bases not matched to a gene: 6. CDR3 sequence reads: CASSARGSPDTQYF. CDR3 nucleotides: TGTGCCAGCAGCGCCAGGGGGTCGCCAGATACGCAGTATTTT. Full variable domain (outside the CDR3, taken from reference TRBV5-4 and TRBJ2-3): ETGVTQSPTHLIKTRGQQVTLRCSSQSGHNTVSWYQQALGQGPQFIFQYYREEENGRGNFPPRFSGLQFPNYSSELNVNALELDDSALYLCASSARGSPDTQYFGPGTRLTVL.

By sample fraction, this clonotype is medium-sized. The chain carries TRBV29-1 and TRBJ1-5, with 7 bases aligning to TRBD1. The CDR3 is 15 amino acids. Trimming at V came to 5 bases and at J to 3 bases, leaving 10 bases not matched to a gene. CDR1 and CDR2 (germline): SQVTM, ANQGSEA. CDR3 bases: TGCAGCGTTAGGACAGGTTCGGCCGTCAATCAGCCCCAGCATTTT. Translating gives CSVRTGSAVNQPQHF.

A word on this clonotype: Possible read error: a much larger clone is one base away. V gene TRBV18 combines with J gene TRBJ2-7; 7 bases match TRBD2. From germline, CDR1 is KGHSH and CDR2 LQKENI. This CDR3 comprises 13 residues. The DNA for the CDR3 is TGTGCCAGCTCACCCGCCAGGGACTACGTGCAGTACTTC. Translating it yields CASSPARDYVQYF.

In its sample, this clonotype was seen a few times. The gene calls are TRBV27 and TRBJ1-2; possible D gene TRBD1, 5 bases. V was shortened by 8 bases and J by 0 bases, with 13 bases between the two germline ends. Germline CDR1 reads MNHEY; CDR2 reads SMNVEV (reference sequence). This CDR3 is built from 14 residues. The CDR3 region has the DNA TGTGCCAGCCGGGGGGGGTTGGCTAACTATGGCTACACCTTC. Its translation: CASRGGLANYGYTF.

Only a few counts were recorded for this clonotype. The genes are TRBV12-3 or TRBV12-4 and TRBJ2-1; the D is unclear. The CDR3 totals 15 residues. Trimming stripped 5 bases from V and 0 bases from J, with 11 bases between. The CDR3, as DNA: TGTGCCAGCAGTGAAACGTGGGCCTCCTACAATGAGCAGTTCTTC. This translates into CASSETWASYNEQFF.

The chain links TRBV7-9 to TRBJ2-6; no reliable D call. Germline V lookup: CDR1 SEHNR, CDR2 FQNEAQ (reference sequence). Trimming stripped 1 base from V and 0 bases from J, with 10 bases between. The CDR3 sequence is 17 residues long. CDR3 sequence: CASSLEATYSGANVLTF. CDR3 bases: TGTGCCAGCAGCTTAGAGGCCACTTACTCTGGGGCCAACGTCCTGACTTTC.

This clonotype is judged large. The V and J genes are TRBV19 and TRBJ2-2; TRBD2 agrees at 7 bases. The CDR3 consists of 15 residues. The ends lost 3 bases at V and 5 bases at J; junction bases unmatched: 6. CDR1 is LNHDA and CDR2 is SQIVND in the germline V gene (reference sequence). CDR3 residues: CASSIGGVRTGELFF. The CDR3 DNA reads TGTGCCAGTAGTATTGGGGGGGTCAGGACCGGGGAGCTGTTTTTT.

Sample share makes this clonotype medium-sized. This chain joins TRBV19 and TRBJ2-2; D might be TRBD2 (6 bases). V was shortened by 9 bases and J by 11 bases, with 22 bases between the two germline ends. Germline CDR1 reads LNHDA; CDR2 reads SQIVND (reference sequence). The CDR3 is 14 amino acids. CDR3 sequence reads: CARLRHLGGGELFF. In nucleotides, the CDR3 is TGTGCCAGATTACGACACCTCGGGGGAGGTGAGCTGTTTTTT. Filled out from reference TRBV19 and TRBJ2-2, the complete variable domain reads DGGITQSPKYLFRKEGQNVTLSCEQNLNHDAMYWYRQDPGQGLRLIYYSQIVNDFQKGDIAEGYSVSREKKESFPLTVTSAQKNPTAFYLCARLRHLGGGELFFGEGSRLTVL.

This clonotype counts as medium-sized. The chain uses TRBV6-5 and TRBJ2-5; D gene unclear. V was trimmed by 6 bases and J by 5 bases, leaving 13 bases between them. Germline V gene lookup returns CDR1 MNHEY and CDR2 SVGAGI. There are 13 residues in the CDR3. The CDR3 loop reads CASSPVSTETQYF. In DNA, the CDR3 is TGTGCCAGCAGCCCGGTCTCCACGGAGACCCAGTACTTC.

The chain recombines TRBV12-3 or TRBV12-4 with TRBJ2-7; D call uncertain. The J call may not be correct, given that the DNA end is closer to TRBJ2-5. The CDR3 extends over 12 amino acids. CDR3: CASGSTLGTQYF. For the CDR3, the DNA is TGTGCTAGTGGTTCGACTCTGGGGACCCAGTACTTC.

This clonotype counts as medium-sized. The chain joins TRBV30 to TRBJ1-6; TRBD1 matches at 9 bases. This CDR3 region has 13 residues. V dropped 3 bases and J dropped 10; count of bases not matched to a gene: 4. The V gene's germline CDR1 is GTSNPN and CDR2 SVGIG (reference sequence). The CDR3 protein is CAWRGQGVSPLHF. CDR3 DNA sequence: TGTGCCTGGAGGGGACAGGGTGTATCACCCCTCCACTTT.

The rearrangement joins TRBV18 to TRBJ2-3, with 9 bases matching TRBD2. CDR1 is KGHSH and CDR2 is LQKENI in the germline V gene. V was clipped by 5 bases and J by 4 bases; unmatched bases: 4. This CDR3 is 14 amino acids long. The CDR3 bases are TGTGCCAGCTCATATAGCGGGGGCCCAGATACGCAGTATTTT. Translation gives CASSYSGGPDTQYF.

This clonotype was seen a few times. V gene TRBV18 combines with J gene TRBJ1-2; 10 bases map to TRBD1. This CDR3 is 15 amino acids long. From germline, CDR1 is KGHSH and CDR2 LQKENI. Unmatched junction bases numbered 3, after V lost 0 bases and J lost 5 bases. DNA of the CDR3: TGTGCCAGCTCACCACCGGGGACAGGGGTATATGGCTACACCTTC. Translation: CASSPPGTGVYGYTF. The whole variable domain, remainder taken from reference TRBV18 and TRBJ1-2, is NAGVMQNPRHLVRRRGQEARLRCSPMKGHSHVYWYRQLPEEGLKFMVYLQKENIIDESGMPKERFSAEFPKEGPSILRIQQVVRGDSAAYFCASSPPGTGVYGYTFGSGTRLTVV.

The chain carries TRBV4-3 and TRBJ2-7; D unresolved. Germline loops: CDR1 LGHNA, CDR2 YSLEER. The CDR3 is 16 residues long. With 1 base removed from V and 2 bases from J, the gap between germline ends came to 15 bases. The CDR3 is CASSQGVGTHPYEQYF. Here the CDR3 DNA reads TGCGCCAGCAGCCAAGGGGTCGGAACGCACCCCTACGAGCAGTACTTC.

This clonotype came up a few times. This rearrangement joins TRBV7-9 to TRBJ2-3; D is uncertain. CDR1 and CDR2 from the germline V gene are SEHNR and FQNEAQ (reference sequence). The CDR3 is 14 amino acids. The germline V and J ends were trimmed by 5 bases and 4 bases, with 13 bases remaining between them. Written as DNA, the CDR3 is TGTGCCAGCAGCCCCCCAGGCCGCCCAGATACGCAGTATTTT. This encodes CASSPPGRPDTQYF.

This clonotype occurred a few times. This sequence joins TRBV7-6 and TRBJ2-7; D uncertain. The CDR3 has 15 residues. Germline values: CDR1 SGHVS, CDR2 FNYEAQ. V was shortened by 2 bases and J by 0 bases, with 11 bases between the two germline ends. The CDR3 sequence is CASSLSRTRSYEQYF. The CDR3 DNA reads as TGTGCCAGCAGCTTATCCAGGACCCGCTCCTACGAGCAGTACTTC.

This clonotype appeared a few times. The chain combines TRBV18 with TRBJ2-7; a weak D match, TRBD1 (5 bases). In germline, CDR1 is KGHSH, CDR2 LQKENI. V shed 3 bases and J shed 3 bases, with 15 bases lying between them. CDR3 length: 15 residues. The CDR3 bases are TGTGCCAGCTCACCGAATCAGGGCCAACACTACGAGCAGTACTTC. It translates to CASSPNQGQHYEQYF.

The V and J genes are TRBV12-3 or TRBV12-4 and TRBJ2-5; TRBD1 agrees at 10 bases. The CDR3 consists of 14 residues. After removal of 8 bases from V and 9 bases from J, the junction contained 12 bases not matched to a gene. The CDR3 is CASVQGTGVGAQYF. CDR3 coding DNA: TGTGCCAGCGTACAAGGGACAGGGGTGGGAGCCCAGTACTTC.

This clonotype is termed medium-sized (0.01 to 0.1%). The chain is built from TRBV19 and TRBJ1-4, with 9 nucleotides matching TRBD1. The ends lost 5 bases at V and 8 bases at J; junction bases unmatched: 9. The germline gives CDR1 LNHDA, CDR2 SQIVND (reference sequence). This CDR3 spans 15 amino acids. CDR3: CASSGLGTGTEKLFF. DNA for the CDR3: TGTGCCAGTAGTGGTCTTGGGACAGGGACCGAAAAACTGTTTTTT.

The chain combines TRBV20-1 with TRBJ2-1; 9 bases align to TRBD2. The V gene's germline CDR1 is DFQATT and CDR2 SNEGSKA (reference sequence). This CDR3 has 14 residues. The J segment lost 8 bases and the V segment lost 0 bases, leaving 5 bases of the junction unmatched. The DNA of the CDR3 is TGCAGTGCTAGAGACTCCGGGACTAGCTATGAGCAGTTCTTC. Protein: CSARDSGTSYEQFF.